Each of the 8 T cell receptor beta chains below was sequenced from the same sample in a study of response to subunit inactivated influenza vaccine. TCRdb itself ran the RT-PCR reads through MiXCR, one entry per CDR3 protein. The data show hundreds of thousands of distinct CDR3 sequences, 15% to 20% seen once. Specimen: CD4+ T cells sorted from PBMCs, collected around 2 years after vaccination. The receptor set was obtained from a man between 50 and 70 years old who received an inactivated influenza vaccine.

This clonotype was observed a few times. The chain recombines TRBV11-2 with TRBJ2-1; unclear D gene. This CDR3 comprises 19 residues. V was shortened by 0 bases and J by 4 bases, with 22 bases between the two germline ends. Per germline, CDR1 SGHAT and CDR2 FQNNGV. The DNA of the CDR3 is TGTGCCAGCAGCTTAGATGGATTTACCGGGTCCAGATTATACAATGAGCAGTTCTTC. The encoded protein is CASSLDGFTGSRLYNEQFF.

The chain links TRBV7-9 to TRBJ2-7; 14 bases align to TRBD2. Per germline, CDR1 SEHNR and CDR2 FQNEAQ (reference sequence). The CDR3 is made up of 15 amino acids. Losses at the gene ends were 5 bases for V and 7 bases for J; bases not matched to a gene: 7. CDR3 sequence: CASSRGLAGVLEQYF. The CDR3 nucleotides read TGTGCCAGCAGCAGGGGACTAGCGGGAGTCCTGGAGCAGTACTTC. The full variable domain, in which reference TRBV7-9 and TRBJ2-7 provide the parts outside the CDR3, is DTGVSQNPRHKITKRGQNVTFRCDPISEHNRLYWYRQTLGQGPEFLTYFQNEAQLEKSRLLSDRFSAERPKGSFSTLEIQRTEQGDSAMYLCASSRGLAGVLEQYFGPGTRLTVT.

Only a few counts were recorded for this clonotype. V is TRBV7-2 and J is TRBJ2-4; the match to TRBD2 covers 9 bases. V was clipped by 4 bases and J by 7 bases; unmatched bases: 14. The CDR3 is made up of 17 amino acids. Germline V gene sequence: CDR1 SGHTA, CDR2 FQGNSA. CDR3 bases: TGTGCCAGCAGCTCCGGGACTGGCGGGGGGGCCGGTAACATTCAGTACTTC. Encoded protein: CASSSGTGGGAGNIQYF.

This clonotype has only a few counts. The chain employs TRBV7-9 and TRBJ1-1, with TRBD1 matching 8 bases. Germline loops: CDR1 SEHNR, CDR2 FQNEAQ (reference sequence). The CDR3 is 16 residues long. J was trimmed by 3 bases and V by 5 bases; bases with no gene match: 11. The CDR3 loop reads CASSDFPGQAYTEAFF. The CDR3 region has the DNA TGTGCCAGCAGCGATTTTCCGGGACAGGCCTACACTGAAGCTTTCTTT.

V gene TRBV6-2 or TRBV6-3 combines with J gene TRBJ1-1; D is perhaps TRBD1 (6 bases). Germline V gene sequence: CDR1 MNHEY, CDR2 SVGEGT. V lost 7 bases and J lost 4, with 16 bases in between. This CDR3 is built from 14 residues. The CDR3 loop is CASTRKRGATEAFF. CDR3 nucleotides: TGTGCCAGCACCAGGAAGAGGGGGGCCACTGAAGCTTTCTTT.

This clonotype was seen ten or more times. This sequence joins TRBV27 and TRBJ2-7; D may be TRBD2 (5 bases). Trimming pared 0 bases from V and 2 bases from J, leaving 11 bases between. Germline V lookup: CDR1 MNHEY, CDR2 SMNVEV (reference sequence). The CDR3 runs 15 residues. The CDR3 region has the DNA TGTGCCAGCAGTTTATCCGGGATCGCCACCTACGAGCAGTACTTC. This encodes CASSLSGIATYEQYF.

J is TRBJ2-3 and V is TRBV6-1, with no clear D. From germline, CDR1 is MNHNS and CDR2 SASEGT. Trimming removed 7 bases from V and 3 bases from J, with 20 bases in between. The CDR3 spans 16 residues. CDR3 protein: CASMSETTHRTDTQYF. The DNA for the CDR3 is TGTGCCAGCATGAGCGAAACGACTCATCGGACAGATACGCAGTATTTT.

As to this clonotype: A much larger clone sits a single nucleotide away, making a read error possible. The V call is TRBV5-1, the J call TRBJ2-6, with D possibly being TRBD1 (6 bases). Per the germline V gene, CDR1 is SGHRS and CDR2 is YFSETQ. The CDR3 is 14 amino acids. CDR3 residues: CAGSTGSGANVLTF. DNA for the CDR3: TGCGCCGGCAGCACAGGGAGCGGGGCCAACGTCCTGACTTTC.